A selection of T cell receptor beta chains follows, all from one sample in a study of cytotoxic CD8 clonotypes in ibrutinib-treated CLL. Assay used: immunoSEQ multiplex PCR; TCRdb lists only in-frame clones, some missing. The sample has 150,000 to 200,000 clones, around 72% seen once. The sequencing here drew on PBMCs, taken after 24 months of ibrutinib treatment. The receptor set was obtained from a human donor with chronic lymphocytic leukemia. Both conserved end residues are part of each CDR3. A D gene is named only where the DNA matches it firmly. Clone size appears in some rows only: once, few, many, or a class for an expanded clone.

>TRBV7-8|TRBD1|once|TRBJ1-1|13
TGTGCCAGCAGAACAGGGGGCGGAACTGAAGCTTTCTTT
CASRTGGGTEAFF
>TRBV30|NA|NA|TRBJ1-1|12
TGTGCCGGAGGTGACGGGAGCACTGAAGCTTTCTTT
CAGGDGSTEAFF
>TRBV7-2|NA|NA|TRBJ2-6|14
TGTGCCAGCAGCTTAAGGTCTGGGGCCAACGTCCTGACTTTC
CASSLRSGANVLTF
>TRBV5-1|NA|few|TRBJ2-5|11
TGCGCCAGCAGCTTGGCCGGGGTATCCTACTTC
CASSLAGVSYF
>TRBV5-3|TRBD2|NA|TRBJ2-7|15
TGTGCCAGAAGCTTGCAGGGCGGGAGGGTATACGAGCAGTACTTC
CARSLQGGRVYEQYF
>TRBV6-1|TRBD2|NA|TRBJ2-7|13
TGTGCCAGCCAGGATAGCGGGAGACTTGGGCAGTACTTC
CASQDSGRLGQYF
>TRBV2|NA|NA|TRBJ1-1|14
TGTGCCAGCAGTGAACTGGGGGGGGACACTGAAGCTTTCTTT
CASSELGGDTEAFF
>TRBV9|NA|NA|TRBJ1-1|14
TGTGCCAGCAGCGTAGTGCAGGGGAACACTGAAGCTTTCTTT
CASSVVQGNTEAFF
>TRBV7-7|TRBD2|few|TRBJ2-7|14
TGTGCTAGCAGCCCGACTAGCGGGTCCTACGAGCAGTACTTC
CASSPTSGSYEQYF
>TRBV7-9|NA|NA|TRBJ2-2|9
TGTGCCAGCAGCCTTACTGAGTTTTTT
CASSLTEFF
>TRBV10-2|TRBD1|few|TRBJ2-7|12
TGCGCCAGCAGCAGGGGGCATGACGAGCAGTACTTC
CASSRGHDEQYF
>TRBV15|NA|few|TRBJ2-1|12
TGTGCCACCAGCAGCCTCACTCGGGAGCAGTTCTTC
CATSSLTREQFF
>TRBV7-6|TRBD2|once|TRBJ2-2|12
TGTGCCAGCAGCTACAGCGGGAGGGAGCTGTTTTTT
CASSYSGRELFF
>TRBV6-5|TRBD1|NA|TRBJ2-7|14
TGTGCCAGCACCAAAGACAGGGGGAAATACGAGCAGTACTTC
CASTKDRGKYEQYF
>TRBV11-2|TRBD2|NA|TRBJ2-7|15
TGTGCCAGCAGCCGCACGGGAGGGCACCCCTACGAGCAGTACTTC
CASSRTGGHPYEQYF
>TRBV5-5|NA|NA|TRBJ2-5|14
TGTGCCAGCAGTCTCAGGGTACCCCAAGAGACCCAGTACTTC
CASSLRVPQETQYF
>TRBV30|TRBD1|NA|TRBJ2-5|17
TGTGCCTGGAGTGAGACGAGGGGGCTTCGATCCCGGGAGACCCAGTACTTC
CAWSETRGLRSRETQYF
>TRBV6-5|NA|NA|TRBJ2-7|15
TGTGCCAGCAGTTTCCCGTCCAGGGGCATCAACGAGCAGTACTTC
CASSFPSRGINEQYF
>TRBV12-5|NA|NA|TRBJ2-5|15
TGTGCTAGTGGTTCGACCCAGGGGTTGGGGGAGACCCAGTACTTC
CASGSTQGLGETQYF
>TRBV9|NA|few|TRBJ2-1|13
TGTGCCAGCAGCTCAGGACCACCGAATGAGCAGTTCTTC
CASSSGPPNEQFF
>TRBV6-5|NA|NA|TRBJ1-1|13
TGTGCCAGCAGTGGGTCTGGGAACACTGAAGCTTTCTTT
CASSGSGNTEAFF
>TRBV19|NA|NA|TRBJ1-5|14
TGTGCCAGTAGTATTTCCCGACAGAATCAGCCCCAGCATTTT
CASSISRQNQPQHF
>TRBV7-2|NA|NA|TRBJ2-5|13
TGTGCCAGCAGCCCCCGCTTAACCGGGACCCAGTACTTC
CASSPRLTGTQYF
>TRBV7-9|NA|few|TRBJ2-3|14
TGTGCCAGCAGAACGGGACTTGTCACAGATACGCAGTATTTT
CASRTGLVTDTQYF
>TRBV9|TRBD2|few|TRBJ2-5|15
TGTGCCAGCAGCGCCACTAGCGGGAGGGCCGAGACCCAGTACTTC
CASSATSGRAETQYF
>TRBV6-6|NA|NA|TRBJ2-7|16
TGTGCCAGCAGTCCCGCCTTCGTGGGGAGCTCCTACGAGCAGTACTTC
CASSPAFVGSSYEQYF
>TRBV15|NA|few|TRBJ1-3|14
TGTGCCACCAGCAGAGAACGCGGTGGAAACACCATATATTTT
CATSRERGGNTIYF
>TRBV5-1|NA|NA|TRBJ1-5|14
TGCGCCAGCAGCTTGGACCGGGGCGGCCAGCCCCAGCATTTT
CASSLDRGGQPQHF
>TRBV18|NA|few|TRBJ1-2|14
TGTGCCAGCTCACCCGGACAGAAATCCTATGGCTACACCTTC
CASSPGQKSYGYTF
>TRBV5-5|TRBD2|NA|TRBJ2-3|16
TGTGCCAGCAGCCAAGGACTAGCGGAGAGCACAGATACGCAGTATTTT
CASSQGLAESTDTQYF
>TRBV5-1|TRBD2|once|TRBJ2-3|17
TGCGCCAGCAGCTTGGAGGCTAGCGGGACAAGGACAGATACGCAGTATTTT
CASSLEASGTRTDTQYF
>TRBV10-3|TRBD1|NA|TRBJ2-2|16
TGTGCCATCAGTCAAGTGGGGCAGGGGGCAAGCGGGGAGCTGTTTTTT
CAISQVGQGASGELFF
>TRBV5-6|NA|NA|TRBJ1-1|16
TGTGCCAGCAGTTTGACAGAGGGGTACGGGAACACTGAAGCTTTCTTT
CASSLTEGYGNTEAFF
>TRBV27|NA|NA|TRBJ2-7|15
TGTGCCAGCAGTTCCATAGCGGTGGGTTCCTACGAGCAGTACTTC
CASSSIAVGSYEQYF
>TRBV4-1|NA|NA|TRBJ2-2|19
TGCGCCAGCAGCCACATTCTTCTTTCCTTATCCCCCAACACCGGGGAGCTGTTTTTT
CASSHILLSLSPNTGELFF
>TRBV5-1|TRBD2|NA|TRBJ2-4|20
TGCGCCAGCAGCTTGAGCCGGGGACTAGCGGGAGGGATGGCCAAAAACATTCAGTACTTC
CASSLSRGLAGGMAKNIQYF
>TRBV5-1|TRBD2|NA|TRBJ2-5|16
TGCGCCAGCAGCATCACTAGCGGGAGTTTTCAAGAGACCCAGTACTTC
CASSITSGSFQETQYF
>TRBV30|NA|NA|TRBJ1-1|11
TGTGCCTGGAGTGGGGGGGCGATCGCTTTCTTT
CAWSGGAIAFF
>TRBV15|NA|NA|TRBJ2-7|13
TGTGCCACCAGCGCCACTAGCTCCTACGAGCAGTACTTC
CATSATSSYEQYF
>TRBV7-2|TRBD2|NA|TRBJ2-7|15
TGTGCCAGCAGCGTTACTAGCGGGAGTAGTTACGAGCAGTACTTC
CASSVTSGSSYEQYF
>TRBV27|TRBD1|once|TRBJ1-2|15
TGTGCCAGCAGTCCAATCGACAGGGGGCCCTATGGCTACACCTTC
CASSPIDRGPYGYTF
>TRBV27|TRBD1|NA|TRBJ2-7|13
TGTGCCAGCAGACGGACAGGCTTTATGGAGCAGTACTTC
CASRRTGFMEQYF
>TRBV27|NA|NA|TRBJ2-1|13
TGTGCCAGCAGTTTATCGGGGGTTGGTGAGCAGTTCTTC
CASSLSGVGEQFF
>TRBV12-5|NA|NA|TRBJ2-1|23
TGTGCTAGTGGTTTGGTACGGGACAGGGGACAGCTAGCGAGACTAGCGGGTTACAATGAGCAGTTCTTC
CASGLVRDRGQLARLAGYNEQFF
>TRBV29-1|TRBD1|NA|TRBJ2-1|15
TGCAGCGTTGATCTTCCCGGACAGGGTTACAATGAGCAGTTCTTC
CSVDLPGQGYNEQFF
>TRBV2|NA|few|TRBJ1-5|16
TGTGCCAGCAGCGACCATCCGACAGGACGCAATCAGCCCCAGCATTTT
CASSDHPTGRNQPQHF
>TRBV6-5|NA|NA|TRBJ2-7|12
TGTGCCAGCAGTGAATCGGGTGGAGCGGTATACTTC
CASSESGGAVYF
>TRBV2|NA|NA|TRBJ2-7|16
TGTGCCAGCAGTGAAACGGGACTCGAATTCCTCTACGAGCAGTACTTC
CASSETGLEFLYEQYF
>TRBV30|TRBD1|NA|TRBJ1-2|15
TGTGCCTGGTCCATCGACCAGGGGGAGAACTATGGCTACACCTTC
CAWSIDQGENYGYTF
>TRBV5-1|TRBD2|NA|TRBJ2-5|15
TGCGCCAGCAGCTTGATAGCGGGAGGGGCAGAGACCCAGTACTTC
CASSLIAGGAETQYF
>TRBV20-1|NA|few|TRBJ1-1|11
TGCAGTGCTAATCCGGGCACTGAAGCTTTCTTT
CSANPGTEAFF
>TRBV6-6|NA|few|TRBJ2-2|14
TGTGCCAGCAGTTCCGGACGGAACACCGGGGAGCTGTTTTTT
CASSSGRNTGELFF
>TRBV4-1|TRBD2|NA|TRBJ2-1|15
TGCGCCAGCAGCCAAAGCGGGAGGGCCGATGGTGAGCAGTTCTTC
CASSQSGRADGEQFF
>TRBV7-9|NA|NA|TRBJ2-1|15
TGTGCCAGCAGCCCTACTAATTTTCACTACAATGAGCAGTTCTTC
CASSPTNFHYNEQFF
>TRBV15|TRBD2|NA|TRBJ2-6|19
TGTGCCACCAGCAGAGATCGGGGACGCGGGGGCTCTGGGGCCAACGTCCTGACTTTC
CATSRDRGRGGSGANVLTF
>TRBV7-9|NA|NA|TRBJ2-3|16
TGTGCCAGCAGCCGCGACTCAACCATTCCCACAGATACGCAGTATTTT
CASSRDSTIPTDTQYF
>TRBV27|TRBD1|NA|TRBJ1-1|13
TGTGCCAGCAGCTTCAGGGGGGGCACTGAAGCTTTCTTT
CASSFRGGTEAFF
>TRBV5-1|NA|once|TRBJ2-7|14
TGCGCCAGCTTTGGGGGGCCCACCTCCTACGAGCAGTACTTC
CASFGGPTSYEQYF
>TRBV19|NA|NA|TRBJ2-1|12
TGTGCCAGCGGACTAATTGCCGATGAGCAGTTCTTC
CASGLIADEQFF